This passage covers 10 T cell receptor beta chains from one sample sequenced in a study of monozygotic twins with inflammatory bowel disease. No DNA is given; TCRdb re-called the 5' RACE reads and lists each CDR3 protein once. The table for this sample gives roughly 120,000 distinct CDR3 sequences. The material sequenced was blood. The receptors originated from a human donor with ulcerative colitis or Crohn's disease, or a healthy co-twin of an affected twin (not recorded which).

This chain joins TRBV2 and TRBJ2-1; TCRdb returns TRBD2, unconfirmable since there is no DNA. The germline CDR1 and CDR2 sequences are SNHLY and FYNNEI. The CDR3 is made up of 13 amino acids. The CDR3 loop reads CASKRTLANEQFF.

This chain joins TRBV4-1 and TRBJ1-1. From germline, CDR1 is MGHRA and CDR2 YSYEKL. CDR3 length: 15 residues. CDR3 protein: CASSMVDNMNTEAFF.

The CDR3 is CRVGYADIASTDTQYF. The chain joins TRBV20-1 to TRBJ2-3; TCRdb's assignment of TRBD1 cannot be checked, as there is no DNA. This CDR3 contains 16 residues. The germline gives CDR1 DFQATT, CDR2 SNEGSKA (reference sequence).

The rearrangement uses TRBV5-1 and TRBJ2-5; there is no DNA to check the TCRdb D call of TRBD1. This CDR3 region has 14 residues. CDR1 SGHRS and CDR2 YFSETQ come from the germline V gene. The CDR3 sequence: CASSLGAIQETQYF.

The chain combines TRBV4-1 with TRBJ2-7; absent DNA, TCRdb's TRBD1 call cannot be checked. Germline CDR1 MGHRA, CDR2 YSYEKL. The CDR3 totals 16 residues. CDR3 amino acids: CASSQVIWQGAYEQYF.

The chain joins TRBV5-5 to TRBJ1-1. The CDR3 spans 14 residues. CDR1 is SGHKS, CDR2 YYEKEE, per germline (reference sequence). This CDR3 reads CASSLEWESVEAFF.

The V call is TRBV18, the J call TRBJ1-6. This CDR3 comprises 12 residues. In germline, CDR1 is KGHSH, CDR2 LQKENI. CDR3: CASSPRNSPLHF.

The chain carries TRBV27 and TRBJ2-5; lacking DNA, the TRBD2 call made by TCRdb goes unchecked. Looked up from germline, CDR1 is MNHEY and CDR2 is SMNVEV (reference sequence). The CDR3 sequence is 13 residues long. CDR3 amino acids: CASSLGGYETQYF.

The chain carries TRBV6-1 and TRBJ1-2; checking the TCRdb D call of TRBD1 is not possible without DNA. Germline V gene lookup returns CDR1 MNHNS and CDR2 SASEGT. The CDR3 extends over 13 amino acids. The CDR3: CASSERDPYGYTF.

CDR3: CASRDRVSTDTQYF. The gene calls are TRBV6-2 or TRBV6-3 and TRBJ2-3; TCRdb reports TRBD1, a call that lacks DNA to check it against. Germline CDR1 MNHEY, CDR2 SVGEGT. This CDR3 contains 14 residues.